Listed here are 22 T cell receptor beta chains from one sample, sequenced in a study of tumor-infiltrating lymphocytes in primary liver carcinoma. The template, roughly 510 ng total RNA, yielded TCR beta cDNA made with a constant-region primer. It was through three nested multiplex PCR rounds of slightly modified ARM-PCR that TCR beta libraries arose. The study ran its first two PCR rounds for 9 to 10 cycles each, using TRBV1-TRBV30 forward primers and a C-beta reverse primer. TCRdb passed the multiplex PCR reads through MiXCR, listing each CDR3 protein once. In the table there are some 190,000 distinct CDR3 sequences, around 85% of which are singletons. Between 20 and 30 mg of unsorted bulk tissue served as the source from which RNA and DNA were co-extracted. Source material: tumor tissue from primary liver carcinoma. These receptors all come from a man aged 40-50 years with primary liver carcinoma and hepatitis B virus infection.

This chain joins TRBV12-3 or TRBV12-4 and TRBJ2-5; D not certain. This CDR3 spans 13 amino acids. CDR3 residues: CTNSVGDQETQYF. CDR3 nucleotide sequence: TGTACCAACAGCGTAGGCGACCAAGAGACCCAGTACTTC.

As for this clonotype: The junction departs from the called germline gene at one end, perhaps through a read error. The chain links TRBV5-1 to TRBJ2-4, with D possibly being TRBD2 (5 bases). This CDR3 region has 15 residues. Germline values: CDR1 SGHRS, CDR2 YFSETQ. CDR3 residues: CASSLNGGLADIQNF. Written as DNA, the CDR3 is TGCGCCAGCAGCTTAAACGGAGGTTTGGCCGACATTCAGAACTTC.

To note about this clonotype: A junction end diverges from the germline sequence, so it may reflect a read error. The rearrangement joins TRBV11-2 to TRBJ2-3; a weak D match, TRBD1 (5 bases). The CDR3 covers 16 residues. Per the germline V gene, CDR1 is SGHAT and CDR2 is FQNNGV. Here the CDR3 DNA reads TGTGCCAGCAGTAGAAGAAGTGCAGGGAACACAGATACACAGTATTTT. It yields the protein CASSRRSAGNTDTQYF.

Of note for this clonotype: The junction departs from germline at one end; a sequencing error may be responsible. The chain is built from TRBV7-9 and TRBJ2-1; D remains ambiguous. This CDR3 has 14 amino acids. Germline lookup yields CDR1 SEHNR and CDR2 FQNEAQ (reference sequence). CDR3 sequence (DNA): TGTACCAGAAGCTTAGGTGGCATGGACAATGAGCAGTTCTTC. Amino acid sequence: CTRSLGGMDNEQFF.

In the case of this clonotype: It is unclear where the CDR3 begins or ends on the DNA, so no DNA is shown, and the CDR3 is as TCRdb lists it. The chain combines TRBV5-6 with TRBJ2-1; the table's D call TRBD2 went unverified against the DNA. The germline V gene encodes CDR1 SGHDT and CDR2 YYEEEE. Both ends counted, the CDR3 spans 18 residues. The CDR3 sequence is CASSKGLAGVYNCNEQFF.

This clonotype was seen only a few times. The V call is TRBV28, the J call TRBJ2-7; 9 nucleotides match TRBD2. The CDR3 has 16 residues. The trim removed 4 bases at V and 2 bases at J, leaving 9 bases unmatched. The V gene's germline CDR1 is MDHEN and CDR2 SYDVKM. This CDR3 reads CASSSLGLASPYEQYF. The CDR3 DNA is TGTGCCAGCAGTTCCCTCGGACTAGCGAGCCCCTACGAGCAGTACTTC.

This sequence joins TRBV4-1 and TRBJ1-6, with TRBD1 matching over 10 bases. The CDR3 has 17 residues. CDR1 and CDR2 (germline): MGHRA, YSYEKL. CDR3 residues: CVCSQDRGQGRGSPLHF. The CDR3 DNA reads TGCGTCTGCAGCCAAGACCGGGGACAGGGGCGTGGGTCACCCCTCCACTTT.

This clonotype was seen at least ten times. This chain links TRBV5-1 with TRBJ2-1; D is uncertain. The V gene lost 0 bases and the J gene lost 10 bases, with 17 bases spanning the gap. CDR3 length: 15 amino acids. CDR1 is SGHRS and CDR2 is YFSETQ in the germline V gene. CDR3 protein: CASSLGTVTIQEQFF. DNA of the CDR3: TGCGCCAGCAGCTTGGGGACGGTTACAATACAGGAGCAGTTCTTC.

Points on this clonotype: At one end, the junction sequence differs from germline, possibly due to a read error. The chain carries TRBV5-6 and TRBJ2-7; 9 bases fit TRBD2. This CDR3 has 14 residues. The V gene's germline CDR1 is SGHDT and CDR2 YYEEEE. The CDR3 sequence: CDSSITGLAYEQYF. The CDR3 DNA is TGTGACAGCAGCATCACGGGACTAGCATACGAGCAGTACTTC.

The genes are TRBV6-1 and TRBJ1-5; D gene ambiguous. The CDR3 is made up of 16 amino acids. CDR1 is MNHNS, CDR2 SASEGT, per germline. The V and J ends lost 2 bases and 5 bases respectively, with 16 bases between them. The CDR3 bases are TGTGCCAGCAGTGAAAAATGGCAGAGGGTGCATCAGCCCCAGCATTTT. Amino acid sequence: CASSEKWQRVHQPQHF.

Concerning this clonotype: The conserved final phenylalanine or tryptophan is absent from the CDR3, which likely points to a read error. The V gene is TRBV11-2, the J gene TRBJ2-7, with D possibly being TRBD1 (5 bases). Germline lookup yields CDR1 SGHAT and CDR2 FQNNGV. The CDR3 covers 11 residues. CDR3 DNA: TGTGTCAGCACACAAGGGGTTGAGCAGTACTTA. Translating it yields CVSTQGVEQYL.

A note on this clonotype: Given the absence of the conserved phenylalanine or tryptophan at the CDR3 end, a read error is likely. Because the CDR3's place on the DNA is in doubt, the DNA is left out and the CDR3 is given as listed by TCRdb. The chain has TRBV11-2 and TRBJ2-5; the table names TRBD2, a call not compared with the DNA. The CDR3 length is 14 residues, termini included. The germline gives CDR1 SGHAT, CDR2 FQNNGV. This CDR3 is CASSFSGGEETKYL.

The chain combines TRBV20-1 with TRBJ2-7, with a tentative D call TRBD2 (6 bases). Per germline, CDR1 DFQATT and CDR2 SNEGSKA (reference sequence). CDR3 length: 13 residues. CDR3 DNA sequence: TGCAGAGCGGCTCGGGAGTCGCGCGGCGAGCAGTACTTC. Encoded protein: CRAARESRGEQYF.

V usage is TRBV29-1 and J usage is TRBJ2-3, with a possible D match to TRBD1 (5 bases). CDR1 SQVTM and CDR2 ANQGSEA come from the germline V gene. V lost 3 bases and J 2 bases, leaving 12 bases between the germline ends. The CDR3 is made up of 14 amino acids. CDR3 DNA: TGCAGCGTTGAGTTAGCAGGGAACACAGATACGCAGTATTTT. Its translation is CSVELAGNTDTQYF.

Details on this clonotype: A much larger clone lies one base from this, so it may be a read error. V gene TRBV5-1 combines with J gene TRBJ2-5; 13 bases map to TRBD2. Germline V gene data show CDR1 as SGHRS and CDR2 as YFSETQ. The CDR3 spans 17 residues. In nucleotides, the CDR3 is TGCACCAGCAGCTTAATGACTAGCGGGAGGCCAGGAGAGACCCAGTACTTC. Its translation is CTSSLMTSGRPGETQYF.

This clonotype came up a few times. V and J are TRBV11-2 and TRBJ2-2; D uncertain. Trimming pared 5 bases from V and 8 bases from J, leaving 15 bases between. Looked up from germline, CDR1 is SGHAT and CDR2 is FQNNGV. The CDR3 contains 14 residues. The CDR3 region is CASSTDSDDGELFF. For the CDR3, the DNA is TGTGCCAGCAGCACAGACTCGGACGATGGGGAGCTGTTTTTT.

In this sample, this clonotype turned up once. The genes are TRBV29-1 and TRBJ2-3; D is unclear. The V end was cut by 8 bases, the J end by 0 bases, with 21 bases between. Germline CDR1 is SQVTM and CDR2 is ANQGSEA. This CDR3 contains 16 residues. For the CDR3, the DNA is TGCAGCATCGCTGGAGTGGAGAGACGTAGCACAGATACGCAGTATTTT. Translation: CSIAGVERRSTDTQYF.

For this clonotype: One end of the junction varies from germline; a read error may be responsible. The V and J genes are TRBV6-1 and TRBJ1-5; 7 positions agree with TRBD1. The CDR3 covers 13 residues. CDR1 and CDR2 from the germline V gene are MNHNS and SASEGT. In nucleotides, the CDR3 is TGTGTCAGCAGCGACAGGGACAATCAGCCCCAGCATTTT. Its translation: CVSSDRDNQPQHF.

In the case of this clonotype: Compared with germline, one end of the junction differs, possibly owing to a read error. The genes are TRBV11-2 and TRBJ2-3; 7 bases line up with TRBD2. This CDR3 has 17 residues. The germline CDR1 and CDR2 sequences are SGHAT and FQNNGV. The CDR3 loop reads CATSLDPGETSTDTQCF. Here the CDR3 DNA reads TGTGCCACCAGCTTAGATCCTGGGGAGACTAGCACAGATACGCAGTGTTTT. The full variable domain, in which reference TRBV11-2 and TRBJ2-3 provide the parts outside the CDR3, is EAGVAQSPRYKIIEKRQSVAFWCNPISGHATLYWYQQILGQGPKLLIQFQNNGVVDDSQLPKDRFSAERLKGVDSTLKIQPAKLEDSAVYLCATSLDPGETSTDTQCFGPGTRLTVL.

Worth noting for this clonotype: A much larger clone differs by one base, so this may be a read error. The chain is built from TRBV5-1 and TRBJ2-6; 10 nucleotides line up with TRBD1. CDR1 SGHRS and CDR2 YFSETQ come from the germline V gene. The CDR3 loop spans 18 amino acids. V shed 2 bases, J shed 1 base, and the junction held 6 bases outside the gene matches. The CDR3 region has the DNA TGCGCCAGCAGCTTCCGGGACAGGGGAATATCTGGGGCCAACGTCCTGACTTTC. This codes for CASSFRDRGISGANVLTF. Based on the CDR3 plus reference TRBV5-1 and TRBJ2-6, the full variable domain is KAGVTQTPRYLIKTRGQQVTLSCSPISGHRSVSWYQQTPGQGLQFLFEYFSETQRNKGNFPGRFSGRQFSNSRSEMNVSTLELGDSALYLCASSFRDRGISGANVLTFGAGSRLTVL.

This clonotype was recorded once. One end of the junction varies from germline; a read error may be responsible. The chain joins TRBV29-1 to TRBJ1-1; D unclear. This CDR3 has 15 amino acids. Germline lookup yields CDR1 SQVTM and CDR2 ANQGSEA. CDR3 loop: CSVGPGWAMNAEAFF. The DNA for the CDR3 is TGCAGCGTTGGACCCGGGTGGGCAATGAACGCTGAAGCTTTCTTT.

The chain couples TRBV19 to TRBJ1-2; no definite D call. The CDR3 spans 13 residues. The germline V and J ends were trimmed by 7 bases and 3 bases, with 12 bases remaining between them. Germline CDR1 is LNHDA and CDR2 is SQIVND (reference sequence). CDR3 protein: CASNEGPYYGYTF. Here the CDR3 DNA reads TGTGCCAGTAATGAGGGTCCGTACTATGGCTACACCTTC. The full variable domain, rest sourced from reference TRBV19 and TRBJ1-2, is DGGITQSPKYLFRKEGQNVTLSCEQNLNHDAMYWYRQDPGQGLRLIYYSQIVNDFQKGDIAEGYSVSREKKESFPLTVTSAQKNPTAFYLCASNEGPYYGYTFGSGTRLTVV.